The subject of this entry is one T cell receptor (beta chain). This clone has a single count. It has no known antigen specificity. Per-nucleotide qualities are absent, and no much larger clonotype sits a single base away. TCRbeta CDR3 regions were sequenced with the immunoSEQ Assay. After extraction, genomic DNA underwent amplification by bias-controlled multiplex PCR, followed by high-throughput sequencing. As for the authors' bioinformatics: To quantify the absolute abundance of every unique TCRbeta CDR3 region, sequences were collapsed and filtered. Usable DNA was measured by amplifying reference genes present in all nucleated cells, and TCRbeta template counts were normalized to that usable DNA to estimate T cell fraction. Repertoire TCRs were annotated as SARS-CoV-2-specific by exact matching of V gene, CDR3 amino acid sequence and J gene to a known reactive TCR set. The reference SARS-CoV-2 TCR set was obtained from MIRA and was filtered for enrichment in COVID-19-positive ImmuneCODE repertoires, whereby public or cross-reactive TCRs were removed. Using the MIRA antigens, annotated TCRs were further analysed by specific ORF or by position within an ORF. Breadth was defined as annotated unique rearrangements over total unique productive rearrangements; depth was the summed frequency of those rearrangements. Two-sided Wilcoxon rank-sum tests were applied when comparing TCR breadth between groups. TCRdb's version of the immuneACCESS table is confined to in-frame rearrangements and falls short of the full clone set. An unresolved V gene accounts for under half of the shortfall where checked; the remainder is of unknown origin. V, J and clone size are those of that table, while D and trimming were read from the DNA. For this sample the table gives under 550,000 clones, of which roughly 88% were detected only once. The ten largest make up 3.6% of the sample.

Germline trimming: 6 bases from V, 4 bases from J; junction bases outside gene matches: 9. The germline V gene yields MDHEN for CDR1 and SYDVKM for CDR2. CDR3 length: 16 amino acids, cysteine to phenylalanine. CDR3 DNA is the only sequence kept; it has 48 bases, read in frame from the first base. The data originate from a study of Ad26.COV2.S vaccination and SARS-CoV-2 variants (dated by TCRdb to about 2021). With respect to the entire study: Vaccine-arm donors came from COV1001, a multicentre, randomized, double-blind, placebo-controlled phase I-IIa trial of Ad26.COV2.S in healthy adults. Ad26.COV2.S was administered intramuscularly at a dose of 5x10^10 or 1x10^11 viral particles, either as one shot or as two shots given 56 days apart. Trial participants were randomized into five groups of five, in which low-dose or high-dose Ad26.COV2.S was given once or twice, or placebo was given on both occasions. A total of approximately 30 samples were included in the TCR-sequenced set, comprising roughly 19 Ad26.COV2.S vaccine recipients, 5 placebo recipients and 8 SARS-CoV-2 convalescent individuals. Sequencing of the TCRbeta repertoire served to evaluate the specificity and breadth of SARS-CoV-2-reactive T cell receptors following Ad26.COV2.S vaccination. Throughout the experiments and outcome assessment, investigators stayed blinded to trial group allocation. Study-level results and caveats: After vaccination, substantial breadth of spike-specific CD8+ and CD4+ T cell responses was reported. Comparing responses between vaccine doses or regimens was not something the study was powered to do. Compared with placebo recipients, Ad26.COV2.S recipients showed higher spike-specific TCR breadth (P = 0.0014). Comparable non-spike TCR breadth was observed between vaccine and placebo recipients, consistent with only spike being contained in the vaccine. According to the authors, total T cell responses may have been underestimated by the TCR breadth and depth analyses.

The intended sense of this specimen's treatment or condition label: roughly 20 received Ad26.COV2.S at low or high dose, single or two shots; about 5 received placebo; per-sample allocation not given. Repertoires of vaccine and placebo recipients were sequenced from samples collected on day 63 after the first injection. Cohort 1b enrolled some 25 adults aged 18-55 years at a single site in Boston, USA, between 29 July and 7 August 2020. Ad26.COV2.S consisted of a replication-incompetent adenovirus type 26 vector by which a prefusion-stabilized SARS-CoV-2 spike protein from the original Wuhan strain was expressed.

Sequencing used peripheral blood, obtained in a trial of Ad26.COV2.S vaccine versus placebo. The sequence links TRBV28 to TRBJ2-2, with TRBD1 matching 9 junction bases. This clonotype was obtained from a person aged 18-60 years who received the Ad26.COV2.S COVID-19 vaccine or a placebo. CDR3 reads: CASRILGQGSTGELFF. The nucleotide sequence is given as TGTGCCAGCAGGATACTTGGACAGGGGAGCACCGGGGAGCTGTTTTTT.